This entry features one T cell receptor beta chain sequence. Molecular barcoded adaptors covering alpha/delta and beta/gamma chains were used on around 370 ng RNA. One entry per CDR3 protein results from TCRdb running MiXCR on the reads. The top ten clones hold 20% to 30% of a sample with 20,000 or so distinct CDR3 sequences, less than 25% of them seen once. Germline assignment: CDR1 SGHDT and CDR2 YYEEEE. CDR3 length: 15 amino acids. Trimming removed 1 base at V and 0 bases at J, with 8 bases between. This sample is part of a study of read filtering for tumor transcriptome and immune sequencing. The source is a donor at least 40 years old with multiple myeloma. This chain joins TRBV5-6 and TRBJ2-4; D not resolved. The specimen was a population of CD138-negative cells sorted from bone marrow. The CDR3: CASSLIDQAKNIQYF. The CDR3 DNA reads TGTGCCAGCAGCTTGATAGATCAAGCCAAAAACATTCAGTACTTC.